The 25 T cell receptor beta chains listed next were all sequenced from one sample in a study of T cell changes during pregnancy in multiple sclerosis (dated by TCRdb to between 2018 and 2020). The library was built by means of the immunoSEQ multiplex PCR assay. TCRdb obtained this table from immuneACCESS and retained in-frame rearrangements with V and J assigned. These tables miss some clones; where compared with another copy, unresolved V genes account for less than half of the shortfall, and the remainder is unexplained. The sample yields about 43,000 clones; around 90% were counted once. Approximately 4.7% of the sample rests with the top ten. The specimen was peripheral blood, collected in the second trimester of pregnancy. These receptors all come from a female donor in good health, enrolled as a control in a pregnancy study.

This chain links TRBV5-1 with TRBJ2-7; 8 nucleotides line up with TRBD1. Germline-derived CDR1 and CDR2 are SGHRS and YFSETQ. Losses at the gene ends were 0 bases for V and 0 bases for J; bases not matched to a gene: 5. The CDR3 has 16 amino acids. CDR3 nucleotides: TGCGCCAGCAGCTTGGGGGGACAGGAAAGCTCCTACGAGCAGTACTTC. Protein sequence: CASSLGGQESSYEQYF. Combining the CDR3 with reference TRBV5-1 and TRBJ2-7 gives the whole variable domain KAGVTQTPRYLIKTRGQQVTLSCSPISGHRSVSWYQQTPGQGLQFLFEYFSETQRNKGNFPGRFSGRQFSNSRSEMNVSTLELGDSALYLCASSLGGQESSYEQYFGPGTRLTVT.

This chain connects TRBV7-4 to TRBJ2-4, with a tentative D call TRBD2 (6 bases). The CDR3 has 17 amino acids. Trimming left V 1 base short and J 4 bases short, with 17 bases between. The germline gives CDR1 SGHVT, CDR2 SQSDAQ. The CDR3 DNA sequence: TGTGCCAGCAGCTTAGGTACGGCAGGGACTGCTAAAAACATTCAGTACTTC. It is translated as CASSLGTAGTAKNIQYF.

J is TRBJ1-2 and V is TRBV5-1; 7 bases align to TRBD1. The CDR3 length is 14 residues. V lost 0 bases, J lost 6 bases, and 5 bases stayed unmatched. CDR1 and CDR2 from the germline V gene are SGHRS and YFSETQ. CDR3 sequence (DNA): TGCGCCAGCAGCTTGGGACAGGGAAGGAATGGCTACACCTTC. It encodes CASSLGQGRNGYTF.

This sequence joins TRBV5-6 and TRBJ1-1, with TRBD1 matching 7 bases. J was trimmed by 1 base and V by 0 bases; bases with no gene match: 9. Germline V gene data show CDR1 as SGHDT and CDR2 as YYEEEE. CDR3 length: 17 amino acids. As DNA, the CDR3 is TGTGCCAGCAGCTTGGGTCCGACAGGGTACGGGAACACTGAAGCTTTCTTT. Translation: CASSLGPTGYGNTEAFF.

The chain couples TRBV15 to TRBJ1-5, with D possibly matching TRBD1 (5 bases). Germline V gene data show CDR1 as LNHNV and CDR2 as YYDKDF (reference sequence). CDR3 length: 17 amino acids. V was clipped by 5 bases and J by 5 bases, with 22 bases between them. CDR3 coding DNA: TGTGCCACCAGCGAAGGAGTGGATCTGGGAGGGGATCAGCCCCAGCATTTT. This codes for CATSEGVDLGGDQPQHF.

The chain couples TRBV19 to TRBJ1-1, with D tentatively TRBD1 (5 bases). Trimming stripped 6 bases from V and 6 bases from J, with 20 bases between. The CDR3 has 15 residues. CDR1 LNHDA and CDR2 SQIVND come from the germline V gene (reference sequence). The CDR3 DNA is TGTGCCAGTAGCTTGGGGCCGGGCCGTAAAGCTGAAGCTTTCTTT. It specifies CASSLGPGRKAEAFF.

The rearrangement uses TRBV7-9 and TRBJ1-2; no reliable D call. V dropped 5 bases and J dropped 3 bases, with 13 bases sitting between them. CDR3 length equals 14 residues. Germline CDR1 is SEHNR and CDR2 is FQNEAQ (reference sequence). The CDR3 DNA follows: TGTGCCAGCAGCCCCATGACACGCCACTATGGCTACACCTTC. This encodes CASSPMTRHYGYTF.

The genes are TRBV29-1 and TRBJ1-2; 7 positions match TRBD1. Germline V CDR1 and CDR2: SQVTM, ANQGSEA. V dropped 5 bases and J dropped 2; count of bases not matched to a gene: 8. The CDR3 contains 14 residues. CDR3 sequence reads: CSVRDQTGNYGYTF. The DNA of the CDR3 is TGCAGCGTTAGGGACCAGACAGGGAACTATGGCTACACCTTC.

This chain uses TRBV30 with TRBJ2-3; TRBD1 might be the D (5 bases). Germline values: CDR1 GTSNPN, CDR2 SVGIG (reference sequence). The CDR3 has 17 amino acids. Trimming removed 0 bases at V and 2 bases at J, with 18 bases between. The CDR3: CAWSVIGRTILTDTQYF. In nucleotides, the CDR3 is TGTGCCTGGAGTGTAATCGGCAGGACAATACTCACAGATACGCAGTATTTT.

V and J are TRBV11-3 and TRBJ2-2; D is ambiguous. With 5 bases removed from V and 6 bases from J, the gap between germline ends came to 10 bases. The CDR3 loop spans 13 amino acids. Germline V lookup: CDR1 SGHNT, CDR2 YENEEA. CDR3: CASSPSVSGELFF. The CDR3 DNA follows: TGTGCCAGCAGCCCGAGCGTCTCCGGGGAGCTGTTTTTT.

The chain combines TRBV27 with TRBJ1-2; possible D gene TRBD1, 6 bases. Per germline, CDR1 MNHEY and CDR2 SMNVEV (reference sequence). V lost 4 bases to trimming and J lost 4 bases, with 10 bases between them. This CDR3 has 13 amino acids. The CDR3 DNA follows: TGTGCCAGCAGTTGGTCCAGGGGCTATGGCTACACCTTC. As protein: CASSWSRGYGYTF.

The rearrangement joins TRBV11-2 to TRBJ2-1; perhaps TRBD1 as D (5 bases). Looked up from germline, CDR1 is SGHAT and CDR2 is FQNNGV. This CDR3 region has 15 residues. Trimming removed 4 bases from V and 4 bases from J, with 14 bases in between. The CDR3 nucleotides read TGTGCCAGCAGCTCTCCCGGACAAATATACAATGAGCAGTTCTTC. It translates to CASSSPGQIYNEQFF.

This rearrangement joins TRBV29-1 to TRBJ1-4; D is perhaps TRBD1 (5 bases). CDR3 length: 13 amino acids. Trimming shortened V by 5 bases and J by 3 bases, and 10 bases separated the two germline ends. Per the germline V gene, CDR1 is SQVTM and CDR2 is ANQGSEA. As DNA, the CDR3 is TGCAGCGTTCCCGCAGGGCCTAATGAAAAACTGTTTTTT. Encoded protein: CSVPAGPNEKLFF.

The rearrangement links TRBV10-1 to TRBJ1-1; D is possibly TRBD1 (5 bases). The V end was cut by 4 bases, the J end by 4 bases, with 13 bases between. The length of the CDR3 is 14 residues. From germline, CDR1 is WNHNN and CDR2 SYGVQD (reference sequence). CDR3 DNA sequence: TGCGCCAGCAGTGGGGCAGGGCAAGGCACTGAAGCTTTCTTT. Residues: CASSGAGQGTEAFF.

The chain couples TRBV6-5 to TRBJ1-2, with 10 bases fitting TRBD1. Losses at the gene ends were 3 bases for V and 7 bases for J; bases not matched to a gene: 8. The CDR3 has 15 amino acids. From germline, CDR1 is MNHEY and CDR2 SVGAGI. CDR3 DNA: TGTGCCAGCAGTTATGAGGGGACAGGGGCCGGTGGCTACACCTTC. It codes for CASSYEGTGAGGYTF.

The J gene is TRBJ2-3, the V gene TRBV5-1; TRBD2 matches 9 bases. The trim removed 2 bases at V and 4 bases at J, leaving 8 bases unmatched. CDR3 size: 16 residues. From germline, CDR1 is SGHRS and CDR2 YFSETQ. The CDR3 reads CASSFGEREVADTQYF. The CDR3 DNA sequence: TGCGCCAGCAGCTTCGGTGAGCGGGAGGTCGCAGATACGCAGTATTTT.

V and J are TRBV4-3 and TRBJ2-2, with D maybe TRBD1 (6 bases). V was pared by 10 bases and J by 2 bases, with 17 bases between. The CDR3 consists of 15 residues. Germline assignment: CDR1 LGHNA and CDR2 YSLEER. The CDR3: CATALEGDNTGELFF. For the CDR3, the DNA is TGCGCCACCGCCCTCGAGGGGGATAACACCGGGGAGCTGTTTTTT.

CDR3 protein: CASSLVAVNTEAFF. DNA of the CDR3: TGTGCCAGCAGCTTAGTGGCGGTGAACACTGAAGCTTTCTTT. The rearrangement links TRBV7-9 to TRBJ1-1; D is unclear. The germline V and J ends were trimmed by 1 base and 0 bases, with 6 bases remaining between them. The CDR3 runs 14 residues. Looked up from germline, CDR1 is SEHNR and CDR2 is FQNEAQ (reference sequence).

The rearrangement uses TRBV5-1 and TRBJ1-2; D gene ambiguous. With 4 bases removed from V and 14 bases from J, the gap between germline ends came to 21 bases. CDR1 and CDR2 (germline): SGHRS, YFSETQ. The CDR3 has 13 amino acids. CDR3 protein: CASSPENLDSSTF. As DNA, the CDR3 is TGCGCCAGCAGCCCCGAAAATTTGGACTCTTCAACCTTC.

The chain links TRBV25-1 to TRBJ2-1; 11 bases map to TRBD2. With 9 bases clipped from V and 7 bases from J, the junction kept 17 bases outside the gene matches. The CDR3 covers 17 residues. CDR1 MGHDK and CDR2 SYGVNS come from the germline V gene. The CDR3: CASGAIAGGPGGNEQFF. The DNA for the CDR3 is TGTGCCAGTGGGGCGATAGCGGGAGGGCCGGGTGGAAATGAGCAGTTCTTC.

This rearrangement joins TRBV30 to TRBJ1-3; maybe TRBD1 (6 bases). CDR1 and CDR2 from the germline V gene are GTSNPN and SVGIG (reference sequence). The ends were cut back, 3 bases at V and 9 bases at J, with 15 bases in the middle. CDR3 size: 13 residues. CDR3 bases: TGTGCCTGGAGCCACGGAGGGGGGGGCACCATATATTTT. Protein product: CAWSHGGGGTIYF.

This chain links TRBV7-9 with TRBJ1-2; D unresolved. V lost 5 bases and J lost 6, with 19 bases in between. In germline, CDR1 is SEHNR, CDR2 FQNEAQ (reference sequence). This CDR3 spans 15 amino acids. CDR3 amino acids: CASSPRGYKVDGYTF. CDR3 nucleotide sequence: TGTGCCAGCAGCCCTCGAGGGTACAAGGTTGATGGCTACACCTTC.

V gene TRBV5-5 combines with J gene TRBJ1-2; no firm D call. The germline V gene has CDR1 SGHKS and CDR2 YYEKEE (reference sequence). V dropped 2 bases and J dropped 8 bases, with 10 bases sitting between them. CDR3 size: 12 residues. The CDR3 loop is CASSLLSGGYTF. The CDR3 DNA sequence: TGTGCCAGCAGCTTACTCTCGGGAGGCTACACCTTC. The full variable domain, completed using reference TRBV5-5 and TRBJ1-2, is DAGVTQSPTHLIKTRGQQVTLRCSPISGHKSVSWYQQVLGQGPQFIFQYYEKEERGRGNFPDRFSARQFPNYSSELNVNALLLGDSALYLCASSLLSGGYTFGSGTRLTVV.

The CDR3 region has the DNA TGCAGTGCTCAACAGGGAATTGGCTACACCTTC. Translating it yields CSAQQGIGYTF. This rearrangement joins TRBV20-1 to TRBJ1-2; D possibly corresponds to TRBD1 (6 bases). This CDR3 region has 11 residues. Germline V gene sequence: CDR1 DFQATT, CDR2 SNEGSKA (reference sequence). V lost 5 bases, J lost 7 bases, and 11 bases lay in between.

The V gene is TRBV19, the J gene TRBJ2-7; D is possibly TRBD1 (7 bases). The germline V gene has CDR1 LNHDA and CDR2 SQIVND (reference sequence). V dropped 5 bases and J dropped 0 bases, with 14 bases sitting between them. CDR3 length: 15 residues. The DNA of the CDR3 is TGTGCCAGTAGTGGAGGGACAGCTAGCTCCTACGAGCAGTACTTC. This codes for CASSGGTASSYEQYF.